These 8 T cell receptor beta chains came from one sample sequenced in a study of regulatory T cells in long-lasting Graves disease. The time point here: newly diagnosed GD, antithyroid drugs for less than 3 months. The TCR library was prepared using RNA isolated from PBMCs. Library construction for TCR beta used iRepertoire HTBI primers and Arm-PCR of CDR3 regions. TCRdb ran MiXCR on the multiplex PCR reads and lists one entry per CDR3 protein. The table lists 530,000 or so distinct CDR3 sequences, about 13% of them singletons. The same data also went into a second study, on T cells in Graves' hyperthyroidism and ophthalmopathy.

The material sequenced was peripheral blood mononuclear cells (PBMCs), taken at new diagnosis, from a patient treated with antithyroid drugs. The source is a young man with Graves disease.

There are many counts of this clonotype. The rearrangement links TRBV9 to TRBJ2-1; possible D gene TRBD2, 6 bases. Trimming pared 3 bases from V and 7 bases from J, leaving 11 bases between. The CDR3 covers 13 residues. Looked up from germline, CDR1 is SGDLS and CDR2 is YYNGEE. CDR3 region: CASSEHGTNEQFF. The CDR3 coding sequence is TGTGCCAGCAGCGAACATGGGACTAATGAGCAGTTCTTC.

This clonotype was counted many times. The rearrangement uses TRBV5-6 and TRBJ2-1; D not resolved. V gave up 0 bases and J gave up 7 bases, with 14 bases separating them. Germline lookup yields CDR1 SGHDT and CDR2 YYEEEE. CDR3 length: 15 residues. Here the CDR3 reads CASSLGTRGRNEQFF. DNA for the CDR3: TGTGCCAGCAGCTTGGGCACCCGCGGTAGGAATGAGCAGTTCTTC.

In this sample, this clonotype turned up many times. The V gene is TRBV12-3 or TRBV12-4, the J gene TRBJ2-1, with unresolved D. The V and J ends lost 3 bases and 2 bases respectively, with 8 bases between them. This CDR3 contains 14 residues. Written as DNA, the CDR3 is TGTGCCAGCAGTTTGTCACGAGCCTACAATGAGCAGTTCTTC. This codes for CASSLSRAYNEQFF.

DNA for the CDR3: TGTGCCACCAGCAGTGGGACTAGCCAGACCTACGAGCAGTACTTC. It yields the protein CATSSGTSQTYEQYF. The chain employs TRBV15 and TRBJ2-7; 9 bases map to TRBD2. The germline gives CDR1 LNHNV, CDR2 YYDKDF (reference sequence). V shed 3 bases, J shed 2 bases, and the junction held 5 bases outside the gene matches. The CDR3 consists of 15 residues.

At least ten counts were recorded for this clonotype. V gene TRBV7-2 combines with J gene TRBJ1-5, with a tentative D call TRBD1 (6 bases). Trimming took 5 bases from V and 9 from J, leaving 14 bases between them. The germline gives CDR1 SGHTA, CDR2 FQGNSA. The CDR3 contains 13 residues. CDR3 coding DNA: TGTGCCAGCAGCCTTGAAGGGGGGAGGCCCCAGCATTTT. Amino acid sequence: CASSLEGGRPQHF.

This clonotype appeared many times. The J gene is TRBJ2-5, the V gene TRBV27; D not resolved. CDR3 length: 13 residues. Germline V gene data show CDR1 as MNHEY and CDR2 as SMNVEV (reference sequence). V was clipped by 4 bases and J by 2 bases, with 8 bases between them. The CDR3 spells CASSWSMQETQYF. The CDR3 coding sequence is TGTGCCAGCAGTTGGTCGATGCAAGAGACCCAGTACTTC.

The gene calls are TRBV19 and TRBJ1-5; D might be TRBD1 (6 bases). The CDR3 runs to 14 residues. Germline CDR1 reads LNHDA; CDR2 reads SQIVND (reference sequence). Trimming removed 6 bases from V and 6 bases from J, with 15 bases in between. The CDR3 is CASRGAQGSQPQHF. The CDR3, as DNA: TGTGCCAGTAGGGGGGCCCAGGGGAGTCAGCCCCAGCATTTT.

The chain couples TRBV2 to TRBJ1-2; 8 bases align to TRBD1. The CDR3 is 14 amino acids. In germline, CDR1 is SNHLY, CDR2 FYNNEI. J was trimmed by 5 bases and V by 8 bases; bases with no gene match: 10. The CDR3 DNA follows: TGTGCCAGCCGGTCGACAGGGGCTTTTTATGGCTACACCTTC. Its protein is CASRSTGAFYGYTF.